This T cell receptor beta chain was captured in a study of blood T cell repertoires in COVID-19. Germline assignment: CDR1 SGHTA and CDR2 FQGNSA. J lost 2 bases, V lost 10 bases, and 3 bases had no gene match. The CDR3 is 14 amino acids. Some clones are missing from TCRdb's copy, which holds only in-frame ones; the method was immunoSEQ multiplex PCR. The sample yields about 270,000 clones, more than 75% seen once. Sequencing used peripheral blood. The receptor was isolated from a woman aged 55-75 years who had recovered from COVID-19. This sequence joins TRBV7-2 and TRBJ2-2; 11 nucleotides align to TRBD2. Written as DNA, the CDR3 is TGTGCCACTAGCGGGGGGTTTAACACCGGGGAGCTGTTTTTT. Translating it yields CATSGGFNTGELFF.